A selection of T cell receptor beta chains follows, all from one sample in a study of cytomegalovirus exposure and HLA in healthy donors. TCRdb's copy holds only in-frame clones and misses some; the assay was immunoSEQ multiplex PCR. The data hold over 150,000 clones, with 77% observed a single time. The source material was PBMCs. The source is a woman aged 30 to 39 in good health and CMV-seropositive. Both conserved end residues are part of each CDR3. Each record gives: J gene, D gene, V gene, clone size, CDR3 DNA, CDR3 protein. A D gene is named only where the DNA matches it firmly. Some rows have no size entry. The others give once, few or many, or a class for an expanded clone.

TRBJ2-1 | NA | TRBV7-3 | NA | TGTGCCAGCAGCTTATCTAGGAGCTCCTACAATGAGCAGTTCTTC | CASSLSRSSYNEQFF
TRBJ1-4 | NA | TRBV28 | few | TGTGCCAGCCGTCCGTGGCCAACTAATGAAAAACTGTTTTTT | CASRPWPTNEKLFF
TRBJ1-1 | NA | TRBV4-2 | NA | TGTGCCAGCAGCCAAGAATCCGGACAGATAACTGAAGCTTTCTTT | CASSQESGQITEAFF
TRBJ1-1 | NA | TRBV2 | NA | TGTGCCAGCAGTGAAGCAGGGGGACGGAAGGAAGCTTTCTTT | CASSEAGGRKEAFF
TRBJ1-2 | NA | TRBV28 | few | TGTGCCAGCAGTCTAGGGGGAGATTATGGCTACACCTTC | CASSLGGDYGYTF
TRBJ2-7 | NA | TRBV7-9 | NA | TGTGCCAGCAGCTTCCCGGGAATATCCTACGAGCAGTACTTC | CASSFPGISYEQYF
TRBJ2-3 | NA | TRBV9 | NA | TGTGCCAGCAGCGTAGGATCGTTCAAGCCAGATACGCAGTATTTT | CASSVGSFKPDTQYF
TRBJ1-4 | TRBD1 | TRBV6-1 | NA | TGTGCCAGCAGTCCGGGACAGGAAGGGGAAAAACTGTTTTTT | CASSPGQEGEKLFF
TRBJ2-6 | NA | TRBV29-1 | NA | TGCAGCGTTGAAGGGGCACTTGGGGCCAACGTCCTGACTTTC | CSVEGALGANVLTF
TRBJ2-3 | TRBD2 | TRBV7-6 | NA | TGTGCCAGCAGCTTAGCAACAGCGGGAACAGATACGCAGTATTTT | CASSLATAGTDTQYF
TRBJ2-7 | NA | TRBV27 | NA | TGTGCCAGCAGTTTGAGGGACACCTCCTACGAGCAGTACTTC | CASSLRDTSYEQYF
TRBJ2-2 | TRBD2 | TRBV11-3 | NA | TGTGCCAGCAGCGCAAGGGCGGGCGGGAGGGCCTTGGCCGGGGAGCTGTTTTTT | CASSARAGGRALAGELFF
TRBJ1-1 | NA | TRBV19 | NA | TGTGCCAGTATGGGGGCACTCGAAGCTTTCTTT | CASMGALEAFF
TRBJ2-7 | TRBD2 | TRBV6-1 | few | TGTGCCAGCAGACCCGAATATAGCGGGCACTACGAGCAGTACTTC | CASRPEYSGHYEQYF
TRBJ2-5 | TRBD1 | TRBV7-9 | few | TGTGCCAGCAGCCGCACAGGGACAGTCGGGGAGACCCAGTACTTC | CASSRTGTVGETQYF
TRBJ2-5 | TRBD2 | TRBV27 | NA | TGTGCCAGCAGTTTAGGACTAGCGGGGCCGGGGGGGACCCAGTACTTC | CASSLGLAGPGGTQYF
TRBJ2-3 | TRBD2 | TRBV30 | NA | TGTGCCTGGAGCGCCCTAGCGGGAGGGTATAGCACAGATACGCAGTATTTT | CAWSALAGGYSTDTQYF
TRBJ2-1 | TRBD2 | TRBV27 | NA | TGTGCCAGCAGTTTATCCGGGACTAGCGGGAGTACTGTGCCGTTCTTC | CASSLSGTSGSTVPFF
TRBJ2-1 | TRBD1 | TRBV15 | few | TGTGCCACCAGCACTTTACAGGGGAGCGAGCAGTTCTTC | CATSTLQGSEQFF
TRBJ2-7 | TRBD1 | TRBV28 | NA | TGTGCCAGCAGACAGGGGGCGCGCTACGAGCAGTACTTC | CASRQGARYEQYF